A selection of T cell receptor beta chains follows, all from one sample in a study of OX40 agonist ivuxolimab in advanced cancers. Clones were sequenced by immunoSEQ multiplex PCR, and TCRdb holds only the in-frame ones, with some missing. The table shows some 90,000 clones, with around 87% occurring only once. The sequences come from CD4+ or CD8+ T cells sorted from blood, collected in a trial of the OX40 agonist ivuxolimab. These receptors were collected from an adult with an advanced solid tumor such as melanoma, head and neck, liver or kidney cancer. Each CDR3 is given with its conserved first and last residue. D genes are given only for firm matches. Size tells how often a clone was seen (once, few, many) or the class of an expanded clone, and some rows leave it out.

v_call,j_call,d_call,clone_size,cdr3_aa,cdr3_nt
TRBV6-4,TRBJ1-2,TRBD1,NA,CASSDQPGQGAGYTF,TGTGCCAGCAGTGACCAACCGGGACAGGGGGCCGGCTACACCTTC
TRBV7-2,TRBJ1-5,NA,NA,CASSPWGMGQPQHF,TGTGCCAGCAGCCCATGGGGGATGGGACAGCCCCAGCATTTT
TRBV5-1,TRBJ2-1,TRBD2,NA,CASSSKRDSRSYNEQFF,TGCGCCAGCAGCTCCAAGCGGGACTCCCGCTCCTACAATGAGCAGTTCTTC
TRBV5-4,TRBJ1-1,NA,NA,CASSWGDRATEAFF,TGTGCCAGCAGCTGGGGGGACCGCGCCACTGAAGCTTTCTTT
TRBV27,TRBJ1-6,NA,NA,CASSFKSGNSPLHF,TGTGCCAGCAGTTTTAAATCGGGGAATTCACCCCTCCACTTT
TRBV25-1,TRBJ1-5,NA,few,CASSDPWSNQPQHF,TGTGCCAGCAGTGATCCCTGGAGCAATCAGCCCCAGCATTTT
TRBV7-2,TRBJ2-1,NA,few,CASSLSPEGRGQFF,TGTGCCAGCAGCTTATCCCCGGAAGGGAGAGGGCAGTTCTTC
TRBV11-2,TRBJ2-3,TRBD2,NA,CASSLVTSRSTDTQYF,TGTGCCAGCAGCTTAGTGACTAGCCGGAGCACAGATACGCAGTATTTT
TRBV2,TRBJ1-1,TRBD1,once,CASSPDRVTEAFF,TGTGCCAGCAGTCCCGACAGGGTAACTGAAGCTTTCTTT
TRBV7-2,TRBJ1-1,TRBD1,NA,CASSPGDRGDAFF,TGTGCCAGCAGTCCCGGGGACAGGGGAGACGCTTTCTTT
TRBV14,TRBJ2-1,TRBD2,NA,CASSQTLAVYNEQFF,TGTGCCAGCAGCCAAACTCTAGCGGTTTACAATGAGCAGTTCTTC
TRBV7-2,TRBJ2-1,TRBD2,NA,CASSRNLAGGGHNEQFF,TGTGCCAGCAGCCGCAACTTGGCGGGAGGGGGTCACAATGAGCAGTTCTTC
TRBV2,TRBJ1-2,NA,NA,CASSEGLYGYTF,TGTGCCAGCAGTGAAGGCCTCTATGGCTACACCTTC
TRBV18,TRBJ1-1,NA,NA,CASSAREGWTEAFF,TGTGCCAGCTCAGCGAGGGAGGGTTGGACTGAAGCTTTCTTT
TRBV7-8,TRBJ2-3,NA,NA,CASTLGRTTDTQYF,TGTGCCAGCACCCTAGGGAGGACCACAGATACGCAGTATTTT
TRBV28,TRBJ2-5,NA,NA,CASSSIAERLQETQYF,TGTGCCAGCAGCTCCATAGCGGAGCGACTCCAAGAGACCCAGTACTTC
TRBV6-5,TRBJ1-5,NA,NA,CASSESQPQHF,TGTGCCAGCAGTGAAAGTCAGCCCCAGCATTTT
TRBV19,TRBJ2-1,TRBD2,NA,CASSSGSIWNEQFF,TGTGCCAGTAGTAGCGGGAGTATATGGAATGAGCAGTTCTTC
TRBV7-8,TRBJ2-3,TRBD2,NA,CASSLAVLAGPDTQYF,TGTGCCAGCAGCTTAGCGGTACTAGCGGGACCAGATACGCAGTATTTT
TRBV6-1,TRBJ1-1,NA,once,CASSEVLNTEAFF,TGTGCCAGCAGTGAAGTCCTGAACACTGAAGCTTTCTTT
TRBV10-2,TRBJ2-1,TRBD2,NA,CASRTSGNHNEQFF,TGCGCCAGCAGGACTAGCGGGAACCACAATGAGCAGTTCTTC
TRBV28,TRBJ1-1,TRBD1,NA,CASSLWTGSYTEAFF,TGTGCCAGCAGTTTATGGACAGGGTCGTACACTGAAGCTTTCTTT
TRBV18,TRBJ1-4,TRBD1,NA,CASSPLTDRGSTNEKLFF,TGTGCCAGCTCACCACTGACCGACAGGGGATCAACTAATGAAAAACTGTTTTTT
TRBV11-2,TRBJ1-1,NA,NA,CASSLERGTEAFF,TGTGCCAGCAGCTTAGAAAGGGGGACTGAAGCTTTCTTT
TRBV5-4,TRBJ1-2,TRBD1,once,CASSVQGAFGYTF,TGTGCCAGCAGCGTACAGGGGGCTTTTGGCTACACCTTC
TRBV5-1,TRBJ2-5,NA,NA,CASSLTGLVQETQYF,TGCGCCAGCAGCTTGACAGGGTTGGTCCAAGAGACCCAGTACTTC
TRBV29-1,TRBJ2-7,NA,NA,CSVGMTLSYEQYF,TGCAGCGTTGGGATGACTCTCTCCTACGAGCAGTACTTC
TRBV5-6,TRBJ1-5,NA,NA,CASSFVSGNQPQHF,TGTGCCAGCAGCTTTGTGTCAGGGAATCAGCCCCAGCATTTT
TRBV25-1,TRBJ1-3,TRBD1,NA,CASSEVGQGLSGNTIYF,TGTGCCAGCAGTGAAGTTGGACAGGGACTCTCTGGAAACACCATATATTTT
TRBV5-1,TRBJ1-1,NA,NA,CASADRLNTEAFF,TGCGCCAGCGCGGACAGATTGAACACTGAAGCTTTCTTT
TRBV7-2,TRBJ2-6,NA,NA,CASSLDRAGANVLTF,TGTGCCAGCAGCTTAGACAGGGCTGGGGCCAACGTCCTGACTTTC
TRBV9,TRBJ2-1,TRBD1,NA,CASSQRTGNSYYNEQFF,TGTGCCAGCAGCCAGAGGACAGGAAACTCTTATTACAATGAGCAGTTCTTC
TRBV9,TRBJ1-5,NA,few,CASSVGEGNQPQHF,TGTGCCAGCAGCGTAGGGGAGGGGAATCAGCCCCAGCATTTT
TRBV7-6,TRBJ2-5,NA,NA,CASSPGQQETQYF,TGTGCCAGCAGCCCGGGACAACAAGAGACCCAGTACTTC
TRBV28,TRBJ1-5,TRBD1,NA,CASSLITGGPQPQHF,TGTGCCAGCAGTTTAATAACAGGGGGCCCCCAGCCCCAGCATTTT
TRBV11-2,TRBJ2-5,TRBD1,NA,CASSLGAAQGETQYF,TGTGCCAGCAGCTTAGGCGCAGCACAGGGGGAGACCCAGTACTTC
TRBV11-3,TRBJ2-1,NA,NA,CASSLGWEGEQFF,TGTGCCAGCAGCTTAGGGTGGGAAGGTGAGCAGTTCTTC
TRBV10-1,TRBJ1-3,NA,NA,CASSEVRDGDSGNTIYF,TGCGCCAGCAGTGAGGTCCGGGACGGGGACTCTGGAAACACCATATATTTT
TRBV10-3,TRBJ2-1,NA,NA,CAISESLQYNEQFF,TGTGCCATCAGTGAGTCTCTCCAATACAATGAGCAGTTCTTC
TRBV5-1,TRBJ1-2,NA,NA,CASSLSSYGYTF,TGCGCCAGCAGCTTGAGCAGTTATGGCTACACCTTC
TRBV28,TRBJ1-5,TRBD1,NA,CASIPQGGQYSNQPQHF,TGTGCCAGCATCCCTCAGGGGGGGCAGTATAGCAATCAGCCCCAGCATTTT
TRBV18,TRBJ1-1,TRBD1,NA,CASSPGQGNTEAFF,TGTGCCAGCTCACCCGGACAGGGGAACACTGAAGCTTTCTTT
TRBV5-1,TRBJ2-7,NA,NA,CASSSSPLREMYEQYF,TGCGCCAGCAGCTCGTCCCCCCTTCGGGAGATGTACGAGCAGTACTTC
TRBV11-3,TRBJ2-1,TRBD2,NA,CASSPLGGGSLYNEQFF,TGTGCCAGCAGCCCACTAGGTGGCGGGAGTCTCTACAATGAGCAGTTCTTC